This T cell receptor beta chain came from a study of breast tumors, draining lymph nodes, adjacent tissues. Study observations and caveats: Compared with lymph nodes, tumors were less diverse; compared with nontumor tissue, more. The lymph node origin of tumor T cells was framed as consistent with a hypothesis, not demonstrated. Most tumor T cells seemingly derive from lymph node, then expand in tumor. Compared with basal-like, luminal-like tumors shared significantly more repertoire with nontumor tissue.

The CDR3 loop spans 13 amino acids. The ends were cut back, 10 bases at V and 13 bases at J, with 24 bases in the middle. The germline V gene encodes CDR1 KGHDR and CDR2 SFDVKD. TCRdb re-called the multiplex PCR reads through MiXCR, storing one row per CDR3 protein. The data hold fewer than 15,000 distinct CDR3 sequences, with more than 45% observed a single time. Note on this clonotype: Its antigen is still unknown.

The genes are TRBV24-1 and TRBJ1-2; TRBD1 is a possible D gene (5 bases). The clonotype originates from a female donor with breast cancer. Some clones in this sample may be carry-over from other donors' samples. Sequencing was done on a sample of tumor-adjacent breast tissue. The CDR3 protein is CATAGLTEEDRTF. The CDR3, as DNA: TGTGCCACTGCGGGACTCACGGAAGAGGACCGCACCTTC.